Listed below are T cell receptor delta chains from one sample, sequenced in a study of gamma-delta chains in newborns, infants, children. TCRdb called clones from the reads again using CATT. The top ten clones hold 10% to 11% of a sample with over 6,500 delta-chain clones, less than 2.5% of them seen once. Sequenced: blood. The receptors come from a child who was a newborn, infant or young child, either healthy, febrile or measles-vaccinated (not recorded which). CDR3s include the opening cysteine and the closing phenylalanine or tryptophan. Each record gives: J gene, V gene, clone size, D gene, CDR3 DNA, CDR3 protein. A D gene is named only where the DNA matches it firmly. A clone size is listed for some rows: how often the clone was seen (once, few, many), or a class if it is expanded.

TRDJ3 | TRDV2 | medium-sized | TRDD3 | TGTGCCTGTGACACCGGGGATACGCGTTCCTGGGACACCCGACAGATGTTTTTC | CACDTGDTRSWDTRQMFF
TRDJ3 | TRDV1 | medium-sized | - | TGTGCTCTTGGGGAACGGGGCTCCTGGGACACCCGACAGATGTTTTTC | CALGERGSWDTRQMFF
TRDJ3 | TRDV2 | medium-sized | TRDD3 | TGTGCCTGTGACAAACTGGGGGCCCTCACCTGGGACACCCGACAGATGTTTTTC | CACDKLGALTWDTRQMFF
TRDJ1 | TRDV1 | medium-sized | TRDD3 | TGTGCTCTTGGGGAACTTCCCGACCCACTGGGGGATAGGCGCACCGATAAACTCATCTTT | CALGELPDPLGDRRTDKLIF
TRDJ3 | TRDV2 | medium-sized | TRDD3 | TGTGCCTGTGACGCTGGGGGATACCGGAGCTCCTGGGACACCCGACAGATGTTTTTC | CACDAGGYRSSWDTRQMFF
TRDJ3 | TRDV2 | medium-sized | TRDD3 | TGTGCCTGTGACACCGGGAACTGGGGGAGCTCCTGGGACACCCGACAGATGTTTTTC | CACDTGNWGSSWDTRQMFF
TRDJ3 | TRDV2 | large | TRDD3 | TGTGCCTGTGACAGTACTGGGGGATCCTGGGACACCCGACAGATGTTTTTC | CACDSTGGSWDTRQMFF
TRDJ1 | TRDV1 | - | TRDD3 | TGTGCTCTTGGATATAGGAACTGGGGGATACGAACCGATAAACTCATCTTT | CALGYRNWGIRTDKLIF
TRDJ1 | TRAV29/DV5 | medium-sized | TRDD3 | TGTGCAGCAAGCGAGCTGGGGGATACTCTGTACACCGATAAACTCATCTTT | CAASELGDTLYTDKLIF
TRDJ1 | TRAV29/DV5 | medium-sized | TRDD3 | TGTGCAGCAAGCGGTCCCCCACTGGGGACCGATAAACTCATCTTT | CAASGPPLGTDKLIF
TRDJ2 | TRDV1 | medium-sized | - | TGTGCTCTTGGGGAACTCTTTCCCCCTTTACTGTCGACAGCACAACTCTTCTTT | CALGELFPPLLSTAQLFF
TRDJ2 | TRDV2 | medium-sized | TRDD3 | TGTGCCTGTGACCCTGTACTGGGGGAAGGAAAGACAGCACAACTCTTCTTT | CACDPVLGEGKTAQLFF
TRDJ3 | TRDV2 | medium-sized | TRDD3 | TGTGCCTGTGACACGGCTGGGGGATACTCCTGGGACACCCGACAGATGTTTTTC | CACDTAGGYSWDTRQMFF
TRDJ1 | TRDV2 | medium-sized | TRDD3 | TGTGCCTGCGACACCCTTTTACTGGGGGATACCGATAAACTCATCTTT | CACDTLLLGDTDKLIF
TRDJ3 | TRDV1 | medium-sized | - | TGTGCTCTTGGGGAACCCCTTCCCCCGGGGATAGCGCTCCCCTCCTGGGACACCCGACAGATGTTTTTC | CALGEPLPPGIALPSWDTRQMFF
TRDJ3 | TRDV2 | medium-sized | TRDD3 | TGTGCCTGTGGCAGCGTACTGGGGGATACAAGGATCTGGGACACCCGACAGATGTTTTTC | CACGSVLGDTRIWDTRQMFF
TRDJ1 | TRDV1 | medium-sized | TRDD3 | TGTGCTCTTGGGGAACACCGGGGATACGATAAACTCATCTTT | CALGEHRGYDKLIF
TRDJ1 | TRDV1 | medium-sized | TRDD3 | TGTGCTCTTGGGGAACTATCTGGAGGACCCGACCCGTACTGGGGGAGTCGTTATCACACCGATAAACTCATCTTT | CALGELSGGPDPYWGSRYHTDKLIF
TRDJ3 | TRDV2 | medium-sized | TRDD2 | TGTGCCTGTGACGCGGCCTTCCTAGGGGTTGGGGCAAGCTCCTGGGACACCCGACAGATGTTTTTC | CACDAAFLGVGASSWDTRQMFF
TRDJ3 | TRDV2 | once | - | TGTGCCTGTGACAATGTAGGGGTACGCTGGGACACCCGACAGATGTTTTTC | CACDNVGVRWDTRQMFF
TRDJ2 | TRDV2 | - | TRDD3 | TGTGCCCGAGACACCTGGGGGATTTTGACAGCACAACTCTTCTTT | CARDTWGILTAQLFF
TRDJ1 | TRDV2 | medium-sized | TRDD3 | TGTGCCTGTGACACCATCGGGGATAGGACCGATAAACTCATCTTT | CACDTIGDRTDKLIF
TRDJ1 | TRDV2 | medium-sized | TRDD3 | TGTGCCTGTGACACCGTACTGGGGGATTACACCGATAAACTCATCTTT | CACDTVLGDYTDKLIF
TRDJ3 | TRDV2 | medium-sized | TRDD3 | TGTGCCTGTGACCCCATACTGGGGGATAACCCCTGGGACACCCGACAGATGTTTTTC | CACDPILGDNPWDTRQMFF
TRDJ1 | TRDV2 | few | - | TGTGCCTGTGAAGGGTGTGGAGGCTGGGTGACCGCGTACACCGATAACCTCATCTTT | CACEGCGGWVTAYTDNLIF
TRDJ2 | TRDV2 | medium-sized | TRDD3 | TGTGCCTGTGACGCCGTTTTGGGGGATTTGACAGCACAACTCTTCTTT | CACDAVLGDLTAQLFF
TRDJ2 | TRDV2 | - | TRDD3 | TGTGCCTGTGACCCATTGCTGGGGGATACAGCACACCTCTTCTTT | CACDPLLGDTAHLFF
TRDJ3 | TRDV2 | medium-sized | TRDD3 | TGTGCCTGTGGGTACTGGGGGATACTGGAATCCTGGGACACCCGACAGATGTTTTTC | CACGYWGILESWDTRQMFF
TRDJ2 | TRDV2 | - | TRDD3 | TGTGCCTGTGACACGCTGGGGGCTAAAATTTTGACCGCACAACTCTTCTTT | CACDTLGAKILTAQLFF
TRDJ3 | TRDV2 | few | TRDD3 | TGTGCCTGTGACAGTACTGGGGGATATGCCTCCTGGGACACCCGACAGATGTTTTTC | CACDSTGGYASWDTRQMFF
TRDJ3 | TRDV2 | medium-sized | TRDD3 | TGTGCCTGTGACACCACTGGGGGTGCTTGGGACACCCGACAGATGTTTTTC | CACDTTGGAWDTRQMFF
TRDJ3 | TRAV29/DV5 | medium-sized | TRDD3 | TGTGCAGCAAGCGCGTTAGGGGGATACTCCTGGGACACCCGACAGATGTTTTTC | CAASALGGYSWDTRQMFF
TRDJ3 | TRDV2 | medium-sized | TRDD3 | TGTGCCTGTGACAGACTTTGGCTGGGGGAGAGCTCCTGGGACACCCGACAGATGTTTTTC | CACDRLWLGESSWDTRQMFF
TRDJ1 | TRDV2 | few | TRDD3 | TGTGCCTGTGACACAAGGAGTACTCTGGGGGATACCGATAAACTCATCTTT | CACDTRSTLGDTDKLIF
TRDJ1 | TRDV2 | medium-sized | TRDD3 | TGTGCCTGTGACACGGTTAACTGGGGGCCATCCCAAACCGATAAACTCATCTTT | CACDTVNWGPSQTDKLIF
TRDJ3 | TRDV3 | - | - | TGTGCCTTTTGTGGCTTATGTCCTGCCACTTGGGGTGATAAAGGTAGCTCCTGGGACACCCGCCAGATGTTTTTC | CAFCGLCPATWGDKGSSWDTRQMFF
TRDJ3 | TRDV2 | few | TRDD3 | TGTGCCTGTGACGCCGGGGGATACGACTCCTGGGACACCCGACAGATGTTTTTC | CACDAGGYDSWDTRQMFF
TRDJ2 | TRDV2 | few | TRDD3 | TGTGCCTGTGACATACTGGGGGCTACGGCTTTGACCGCACAACTCTTCTTT | CACDILGATALTAQLFF
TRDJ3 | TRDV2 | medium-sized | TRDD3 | TGTGCCTGTGACACCGTGGGGATATCCCGACAGATGTTTTTC | CACDTVGISRQMFF
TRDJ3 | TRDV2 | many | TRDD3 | TGTGCCTGTGACTACTGGGGCCCTAGCTCCTGGGACACCCGACAGATGTTTTTC | CACDYWGPSSWDTRQMFF
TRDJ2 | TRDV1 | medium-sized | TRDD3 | TGTGCTCTTGGGGGCCTGGGGGGGATACATTTGACAGCACAACTCTTCTTT | CALGGLGGIHLTAQLFF
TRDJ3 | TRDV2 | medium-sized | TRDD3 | TGTGCCTGTGACACCGGGGATACGTTCGCCTGGGACACCCGACAGATGTTTTTC | CACDTGDTFAWDTRQMFF
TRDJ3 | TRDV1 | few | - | TGTGCTCTTGGGGAACTCCAGCCTTCCCTTCCAACCTGGGACACCCGACAGATGTTTTTC | CALGELQPSLPTWDTRQMFF
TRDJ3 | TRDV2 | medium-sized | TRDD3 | TGTGCCTGTGACACCGTGGGGGATACTCAGAGCTCCTGGGACACCCGACAGATGTTTTTC | CACDTVGDTQSSWDTRQMFF
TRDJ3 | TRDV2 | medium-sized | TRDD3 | TGTGCCTGTGACCGTGTACTGGGGGATGGGAGCTCCTGGGACACCCGACAGATGTTTTTC | CACDRVLGDGSSWDTRQMFF
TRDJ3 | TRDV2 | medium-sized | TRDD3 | TGTGCCTGTGACACCGGGGATACGCTGCACTGGGACACCCGACAGATGTTTTTC | CACDTGDTLHWDTRQMFF
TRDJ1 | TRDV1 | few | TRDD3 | TGTGCTCTTGGGGAACTCCCTAATTCCGGCCGTAGTGGGGGATACGGGTACACCGATAAACTCATCTTT | CALGELPNSGRSGGYGYTDKLIF
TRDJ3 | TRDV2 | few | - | TGTGCCTGTGACACCGGAGGGGCCAGCTCCTGGGACACCAGACAGATGTTTTTC | CACDTGGASSWDTRQMFF
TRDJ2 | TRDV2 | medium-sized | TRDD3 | TGTGCCTGTGACACCGCGGGGACTGGGGACCCTTTGACAGCACAACTCTTCTTT | CACDTAGTGDPLTAQLFF
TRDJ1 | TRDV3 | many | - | TGTGCCTTTAAACGACGGTTCTCCTACACCGATAAACTCATCTTT | CAFKRRFSYTDKLIF
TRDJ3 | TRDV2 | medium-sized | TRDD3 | TGTGCCTGTGACACGGGTACTGGGGGATACGCCTTTTCCTGGGACACCCGACAGATGTTTTTC | CACDTGTGGYAFSWDTRQMFF
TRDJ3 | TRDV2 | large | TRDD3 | TGTGCCTGTACTGGGGGATACCCCTGGGACACCCGACAGATGTTTTTC | CACTGGYPWDTRQMFF
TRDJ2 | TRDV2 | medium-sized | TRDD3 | TGTGCCTGTGACGCCTGGGGGGAGGCAGCACAACTCTTCTTT | CACDAWGEAAQLFF
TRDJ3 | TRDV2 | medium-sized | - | TGTGCCTGTGACACCGTAGGTTCCTGGGACACCCGACAGATGTTTTTC | CACDTVGSWDTRQMFF
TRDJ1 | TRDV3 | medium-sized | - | TGTGCCTTTAGTCTTACGACGGGGACGTACACCGATAAACTCATCTTT | CAFSLTTGTYTDKLIF
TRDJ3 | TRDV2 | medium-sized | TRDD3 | TGTGCCTGTGACGCTCTACTGGGGGATAGCTGGGACACCCGACAGATGTTTTTC | CACDALLGDSWDTRQMFF
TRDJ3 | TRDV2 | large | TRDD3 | TGTGCCTGTGACACCGCTGGGGGATACTCCTGGGACACCCGACAGATGTTTTTC | CACDTAGGYSWDTRQMFF
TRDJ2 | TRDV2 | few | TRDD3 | TGTGCCTGTGACACCTTGGGGGATTTGACGACACAACTCTTCTTT | CACDTLGDLTTQLFF
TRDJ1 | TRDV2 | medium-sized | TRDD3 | TGTGCCTGTGACACCGCGGGGGGGATACGCGATAAACTCATCTTT | CACDTAGGIRDKLIF
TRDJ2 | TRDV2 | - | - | TGTGCCTGTGACACCGTCGGGGCTGGGGAAGCACACCTCTTCTTT | CACDTVGAGEAHLFF